These 27 T cell receptor beta chains were sequenced from one sample in a study of T cell changes during pregnancy in multiple sclerosis (dated by TCRdb to between 2019 and 2020). Library generation was performed with the immunoSEQ multiplex PCR assay. TCRdb limited this immuneACCESS table to in-frame rearrangements with V and J called. A share of clones is missing; checked studies link under half to unresolved V genes, and the rest is unexplained. The sample data list roughly 61,000 clones, and roughly 94% of these were observed just once. Jointly, the top ten make up under 3% of the sample. Sequenced here: CD8+ T cells from peripheral blood mononuclear cells, sampled after pregnancy. Receptors originate from a female donor with multiple sclerosis, enrolled in a pregnancy study.

This clone was seen just once. J is TRBJ2-1 and V is TRBV29-1; 8 positions match TRBD2. The CDR3 extends over 15 amino acids. Trimming removed 4 bases from V and 5 bases from J; junction bases left unmatched: 10. Germline CDR1 is SQVTM and CDR2 is ANQGSEA. As DNA, the CDR3 is TGCAGCGTTGTGGCTAGCGGAGCGGGGGACAATGAGCAGTTCTTC. Translating gives CSVVASGAGDNEQFF.

The chain uses TRBV5-6 and TRBJ2-1, with D tentatively TRBD2 (5 bases). Germline V gene data show CDR1 as SGHDT and CDR2 as YYEEEE. The V end was cut by 4 bases, the J end by 6 bases, with 20 bases between. The CDR3 consists of 16 residues. The DNA for the CDR3 is TGTGCCAGCAGCCCCCAGCGGCTACTCCCTTTCAATGAGCAGTTCTTC. Translated, it gives CASSPQRLLPFNEQFF. The full variable domain, completed using reference TRBV5-6 and TRBJ2-1, is DAGVTQSPTHLIKTRGQQVTLRCSPKSGHDTVSWYQQALGQGPQFIFQYYEEEERQRGNFPDRFSGHQFPNYSSELNVNALLLGDSALYLCASSPQRLLPFNEQFFGPGTRLTVL.

V is TRBV4-2 and J is TRBJ2-5; 8 nucleotides line up with TRBD1. Germline V gene lookup returns CDR1 LGHNA and CDR2 YNFKEQ. This CDR3 has 15 residues. The V and J ends lost 0 bases and 2 bases, in that order; junction bases with no gene match: 2. Here the CDR3 DNA reads TGTGCCAGCAGCCAAGAAAGACAGGGGCAAGAGACCCAGTACTTC. Protein sequence: CASSQERQGQETQYF.

The chain couples TRBV7-6 to TRBJ2-5; D is perhaps TRBD2 (5 bases). V lost 9 bases, J lost 5 bases, and 16 bases lay in between. The germline V gene encodes CDR1 SGHVS and CDR2 FNYEAQ. This CDR3 spans 13 amino acids. CDR3 amino acids: CASLPRPGETQYF. Written as DNA, the CDR3 is TGTGCCAGTTTACCGAGACCGGGGGAGACCCAGTACTTC.

The chain combines TRBV7-9 with TRBJ2-3; TRBD2 matches 10 bases. CDR1 and CDR2 from the germline V gene are SEHNR and FQNEAQ (reference sequence). The CDR3 runs to 19 residues. V trimming: 5 bases; J trimming: 6 bases; junction bases outside the gene matches: 20. The CDR3 bases are TGTGCCAGCAGCGGATACGGGGGGAAGAGCGGGAGGGTGAACGATACGCAGTATTTT. It codes for CASSGYGGKSGRVNDTQYF.

This clone has a single count. This sequence joins TRBV7-8 and TRBJ2-1, with TRBD2 matching over 7 bases. The germline gives CDR1 SGHVS, CDR2 FQNEAQ. With V trimmed by 6 bases and J by 5 bases, 10 bases remained unmatched. The CDR3 loop spans 15 amino acids. CDR3 residues: CASSSRDYVNNEQFF. In nucleotides, the CDR3 is TGTGCCAGCAGTTCTCGGGACTACGTCAACAATGAGCAGTTCTTC.

The chain links TRBV9 to TRBJ2-3, with TRBD2 matching 7 bases. The length of the CDR3 is 17 residues. V gave up 6 bases and J gave up 4 bases; unmatched junction bases: 17. Germline CDR1 is SGDLS and CDR2 is YYNGEE. The CDR3 region is CASTNNPGGDFSDTQYF. The CDR3 DNA follows: TGTGCCAGCACAAATAACCCGGGAGGTGATTTTTCAGATACGCAGTATTTT.

This clone was counted a few times. The CDR3 nucleotides are TGTGCCAGCAGTTACTCAGGGGGAACCTACGAGCAGTACTTC. This codes for CASSYSGGTYEQYF. V is TRBV6-6 and J is TRBJ2-7, with D possibly TRBD1 on 6 matching bases. V shed 0 bases and J shed 2 bases, with 8 bases lying between them. Per the germline V gene, CDR1 is MNHNY and CDR2 is SVGAGI (reference sequence). The CDR3 loop spans 14 amino acids.

This clone was seen only once. The chain has TRBV7-9 and TRBJ2-6; the D is unclear. Germline assignment: CDR1 SEHNR and CDR2 FQNEAQ (reference sequence). V was trimmed by 6 bases and J by 13 bases, leaving 13 bases between them. This CDR3 region has 12 residues. The CDR3 region has the DNA TGTGCCAGCAGACCCGCATTTGAGGTCCTGACTTTC. Translating it yields CASRPAFEVLTF.

The CDR3 DNA follows: TGTGCCATCGGGAGGACGGCGAGCTCTGGGGCCAACGTCCTGACTTTC. As protein: CAIGRTASSGANVLTF. This chain joins TRBV10-3 and TRBJ2-6, with D maybe TRBD2 (6 bases). This CDR3 comprises 16 residues. V was pared by 8 bases and J by 0 bases, with 14 bases between. In germline, CDR1 is ENHRY, CDR2 SYGVKD.

The rearrangement uses TRBV19 and TRBJ2-1, with D perhaps matching TRBD2 (7 bases). Trimming cost V 5 bases and J 6 bases, with 11 bases left between them. Per germline, CDR1 LNHDA and CDR2 SQIVND (reference sequence). The CDR3 is 13 residues long. Written as DNA, the CDR3 is TGTGCCAGTAGTTTGAGGGGGGGCAATGAGCAGTTCTTC. Protein product: CASSLRGGNEQFF.

This CDR3 is CASSEQGRANYGYTF. CDR3 nucleotides: TGTGCCAGCAGTGAGCAGGGGAGAGCTAACTATGGCTACACCTTC. The V and J genes are TRBV7-8 and TRBJ1-2; weak D call: TRBD1 (6 bases). Germline V lookup: CDR1 SGHVS, CDR2 FQNEAQ. V lost 6 bases and J lost 0, with 14 bases in between. The CDR3 loop spans 15 amino acids.

The rearrangement uses TRBV6-5 and TRBJ2-1, with 7 bases fitting TRBD2. This CDR3 is built from 15 residues. Looked up from germline, CDR1 is MNHEY and CDR2 is SVGAGI. Losses at the gene ends were 0 bases for V and 7 bases for J; bases not matched to a gene: 6. CDR3 nucleotide sequence: TGTGCCAGCAGTTACTCGGCGGGAGTCCTGAATGAGCAGTTCTTC. Protein sequence: CASSYSAGVLNEQFF.

V usage is TRBV13 and J usage is TRBJ2-3; possible D gene TRBD1, 6 bases. The V and J ends lost 7 bases and 5 bases respectively, with 13 bases between them. Per germline, CDR1 PRHDT and CDR2 FYEKMQ (reference sequence). The CDR3 spans 13 residues. CDR3 coding DNA: TGTGCCAGCAACACGCGAGGGGGAGATACGCAGTATTTT. Protein: CASNTRGGDTQYF.

The chain uses TRBV4-2 and TRBJ2-1, with 9 bases fitting TRBD1. The CDR3 is 14 residues long. CDR1 LGHNA and CDR2 YNFKEQ come from the germline V gene. The V segment lost 0 bases and the J segment 15 bases; nucleotides outside the gene matches: 9. The CDR3 spells CASSQETGGPGGFF. The CDR3 DNA is TGTGCCAGCAGCCAAGAAACAGGGGGCCCCGGAGGGTTCTTC.

On this clone itself: Within the sample, other DNA sequences also encode this same CDR3. The CDR3 protein is CASSSGYEQYF. CDR3 coding DNA: TGTGCCAGCAGTTCCGGTTACGAGCAGTACTTC. This chain links TRBV27 with TRBJ2-7; D unclear. The CDR3 length is 11 residues. The V end was cut by 4 bases, the J end by 4 bases, with 5 bases between. Germline V lookup: CDR1 MNHEY, CDR2 SMNVEV (reference sequence).

The CDR3 loop reads CASTDIMNTEAFF. The CDR3 DNA is TGTGCCAGCACAGACATTATGAACACTGAAGCTTTCTTT. The rearrangement uses TRBV5-4 and TRBJ1-1; D is unresolved. The V end was cut by 6 bases, the J end by 0 bases, with 9 bases between. The CDR3 spans 13 residues. CDR1 is SGHNT and CDR2 is YYREEE in the germline V gene (reference sequence).

The V call is TRBV7-6, the J call TRBJ2-5, with TRBD2 identical over 13 bases. Unmatched junction bases numbered 3, after V lost 1 base and J lost 4 bases. The CDR3 is 16 residues long. Germline V gene lookup returns CDR1 SGHVS and CDR2 FNYEAQ. In DNA form, the CDR3 reads TGTGCCAGCAGCTTAGGTGGACTAGCGGGAGCAGAGACCCAGTACTTC. It yields the protein CASSLGGLAGAETQYF.

The chain recombines TRBV19 with TRBJ1-1; 8 bases agree with TRBD1. J lost 4 bases, V lost 6 bases, and 7 bases had no gene match. CDR1 is LNHDA, CDR2 SQIVND, per germline (reference sequence). The CDR3 runs to 14 residues. The CDR3 spells CASSAVTGGTEAFF. The CDR3 DNA follows: TGTGCCAGTAGCGCGGTCACAGGGGGCACTGAAGCTTTCTTT.

The chain has TRBV27 and TRBJ2-2; 14 bases are a match to TRBD2. From germline, CDR1 is MNHEY and CDR2 SMNVEV (reference sequence). V gave up 6 bases and J gave up 7 bases; unmatched junction bases: 1. This CDR3 spans 14 amino acids. The CDR3 is CASRGLAGVGELFF. The CDR3 nucleotides are TGTGCCAGCAGGGGACTAGCGGGAGTCGGGGAGCTGTTTTTT.

As to this clone: Other DNA sequences in this sample translate to the same CDR3. The V gene is TRBV5-1, the J gene TRBJ2-7; 11 positions match TRBD1. From germline, CDR1 is SGHRS and CDR2 YFSETQ. This CDR3 region has 14 residues. Trimming at V came to 5 bases and at J to 3 bases, leaving 4 bases not matched to a gene. CDR3 sequence reads: CASSFGTGGYEQYF. In DNA form, the CDR3 reads TGCGCCAGCAGTTTTGGGACAGGGGGCTACGAGCAGTACTTC.

The chain uses TRBV19 and TRBJ1-1; 7 bases map to TRBD1. This CDR3 is built from 13 residues. The germline V gene encodes CDR1 LNHDA and CDR2 SQIVND (reference sequence). V shed 9 bases, J shed 0 bases, and the junction held 4 bases outside the gene matches. The CDR3 DNA sequence: TGTGCCAGCGAGACAGGGATGAACACTGAAGCTTTCTTT. Translating it yields CASETGMNTEAFF.

In nucleotides, the CDR3 is TGCGCCAGCAGCTTCGGGACAGAGAGCTACGAGCAGTACTTC. It specifies CASSFGTESYEQYF. The V gene is TRBV5-1, the J gene TRBJ2-7; TRBD1 agrees at 7 bases. V lost 2 bases and J lost 3; bases outside the gene matches: 5. The CDR3 consists of 14 residues. Germline V gene data show CDR1 as SGHRS and CDR2 as YFSETQ.

This chain links TRBV6-1 with TRBJ2-1, with TRBD2 matching 8 bases. The germline V gene has CDR1 MNHNS and CDR2 SASEGT. Unmatched junction bases numbered 6, after V lost 2 bases and J lost 6 bases. This CDR3 region has 15 residues. CDR3 DNA: TGTGCCAGCAGTGAATCAGCGGGAGAAGGCAATGAGCAGTTCTTC. Its protein product is CASSESAGEGNEQFF.

This clone appeared once. CDR3 DNA: TGTGCCAGCAGCTTAGCCCACCAGGGGGGCACCGGGGAGCTGTTTTTT. Translating it yields CASSLAHQGGTGELFF. The genes are TRBV7-9 and TRBJ2-2, with D tentatively TRBD1 (7 bases). Trimming removed 0 bases from V and 4 bases from J, with 12 bases in between. This CDR3 spans 16 amino acids. The V gene's germline CDR1 is SEHNR and CDR2 FQNEAQ (reference sequence).

The chain links TRBV7-9 to TRBJ1-2; weak D call: TRBD1 (5 bases). This CDR3 has 14 amino acids. CDR1 SEHNR and CDR2 FQNEAQ come from the germline V gene (reference sequence). V was cut by 0 bases and J by 4 bases, with 9 bases left in between. CDR3 loop: CASSLANRRYGYTF. CDR3 bases: TGTGCCAGCAGCTTAGCGAACAGGCGCTATGGCTACACCTTC.

This sequence joins TRBV11-2 and TRBJ2-1; 15 nucleotides match TRBD2. From germline, CDR1 is SGHAT and CDR2 FQNNGV. Germline trimming cut 5 bases from V and 7 bases from J; bases unmatched to any gene: 3. This CDR3 comprises 15 residues. CDR3 in DNA: TGTGCCAGCAGCAGAGGACTAGCGGGAGGGAATGAGCAGTTCTTC. Translated, it gives CASSRGLAGGNEQFF.